This is a list of T cell receptor beta chains from one sample in a study of T cell responses to AZD1222 COVID-19 vaccine. Data came from immunoSEQ multiplex PCR; TCRdb stores just in-frame clones and leaves some out. The sample has around 100,000 clones; about 90% are singletons. This specimen was peripheral blood, taken 28 days after the second AZD1222 dose. These receptors were obtained from an adult who received the AZD1222 COVID-19 vaccine. Each CDR3 is given with its conserved first and last residue. Fields, in order: V gene, J gene, D gene, clone size, CDR3 DNA, CDR3 protein. A D gene is named only where the DNA matches it firmly. Clone size is shown for a subset of rows, as once, few, many or a class of expanded clone.

V gene: TRBV4-1; J gene: TRBJ2-1; D gene: .; clone size: .; CDR3 DNA: TGCGCCAGCAGCCTTCAGTCTGGCGGGTACAATGAGCAGTTCTTC; CDR3 protein: CASSLQSGGYNEQFF
V gene: TRBV5-1; J gene: TRBJ1-1; D gene: .; clone size: .; CDR3 DNA: TGCGCCAGCAGCTTGGACGGCAGGGGAAACACTGAAGCTTTCTTT; CDR3 protein: CASSLDGRGNTEAFF
V gene: TRBV7-3; J gene: TRBJ2-3; D gene: TRBD2; clone size: few; CDR3 DNA: TGTGCCAGCAGCTTACGTCCTAGCGGGATGCCAGATACGCAGTATTTT; CDR3 protein: CASSLRPSGMPDTQYF
V gene: TRBV29-1; J gene: TRBJ2-2; D gene: TRBD2; clone size: .; CDR3 DNA: TGCAGCGTTGAGGGTATTGTCGGGAGGGCCAAGAGGGCCGGGGAGCTGTTTTTT; CDR3 protein: CSVEGIVGRAKRAGELFF
V gene: TRBV20-1; J gene: TRBJ1-1; D gene: .; clone size: .; CDR3 DNA: TGCAGTGCTAGTCGGGCAGGCCTGAACACTGAAGCTTTCTTT; CDR3 protein: CSASRAGLNTEAFF
V gene: TRBV6-1; J gene: TRBJ2-5; D gene: TRBD2; clone size: .; CDR3 DNA: TGTGCCAGCAGTGAGGGGGCTAGCGGGAGTGAGACCCAGTACTTC; CDR3 protein: CASSEGASGSETQYF
V gene: TRBV5-5; J gene: TRBJ2-1; D gene: .; clone size: .; CDR3 DNA: TGTGCCAGCAGCTTGGGACCCCAAGGGGCTGAGCAGTTCTTC; CDR3 protein: CASSLGPQGAEQFF
V gene: TRBV7-9; J gene: TRBJ1-3; D gene: TRBD1; clone size: .; CDR3 DNA: TGTGCCAGCAGCCCAGGACAGGATACTGACTCTGGAAACACCATATATTTT; CDR3 protein: CASSPGQDTDSGNTIYF
V gene: TRBV18; J gene: TRBJ2-1; D gene: TRBD1; clone size: .; CDR3 DNA: TGTGCCAGCTCACAGGGACAGGGATCATACAATGAGCAGTTCTTC; CDR3 protein: CASSQGQGSYNEQFF
V gene: TRBV15; J gene: TRBJ2-7; D gene: .; clone size: .; CDR3 DNA: TGTGCCACCAGCAGAGAAGGTTACGAGCAGTACTTC; CDR3 protein: CATSREGYEQYF
V gene: TRBV28; J gene: TRBJ1-2; D gene: .; clone size: .; CDR3 DNA: TGTGCCAGCTCCGCGACCCCGAGGACCTATGGCTACACCTTC; CDR3 protein: CASSATPRTYGYTF
V gene: TRBV5-1; J gene: TRBJ1-1; D gene: .; clone size: .; CDR3 DNA: TGCGCCAGCAGCTTGGAATCAGGGGCCGCAAACACTGAAGCTTTCTTT; CDR3 protein: CASSLESGAANTEAFF
V gene: TRBV30; J gene: TRBJ1-3; D gene: .; clone size: .; CDR3 DNA: TGTGCCTGGGGCCCAGGGGTATCTGGAAACACCATATATTTT; CDR3 protein: CAWGPGVSGNTIYF
V gene: TRBV7-2; J gene: TRBJ1-2; D gene: TRBD1; clone size: .; CDR3 DNA: TGTGCCAGCAGCTCTCCGACAGGGTCCGACTATGGCTACACCTTC; CDR3 protein: CASSSPTGSDYGYTF
V gene: TRBV5-6; J gene: TRBJ1-6; D gene: TRBD1; clone size: .; CDR3 DNA: TGTGCCAGCAGCTTGGCAGGGGGCCATTCACCCCTCCACTTT; CDR3 protein: CASSLAGGHSPLHF
V gene: TRBV3-1/TRBV3-2; J gene: TRBJ2-7; D gene: TRBD2; clone size: .; CDR3 DNA: TGTGCCAGCAGCACTAGCGGGGTCGGGCAGTACTTC; CDR3 protein: CASSTSGVGQYF
V gene: TRBV3-1/TRBV3-2; J gene: TRBJ2-1; D gene: .; clone size: .; CDR3 DNA: TGTGCCAGCAGCGCTCGGACAAGGGTTAATGAGCAGTTCTTC; CDR3 protein: CASSARTRVNEQFF
V gene: TRBV28; J gene: TRBJ1-5; D gene: .; clone size: .; CDR3 DNA: TGTGCCAGCAGTTTATTGGATCAGCCCCAGCATTTT; CDR3 protein: CASSLLDQPQHF
V gene: TRBV28; J gene: TRBJ2-1; D gene: TRBD2; clone size: .; CDR3 DNA: TGTGCCAGCAGTTTAAGGGCTAGCGGGAGGGGTAGCAATGAGCAGTTCTTC; CDR3 protein: CASSLRASGRGSNEQFF
V gene: TRBV27; J gene: TRBJ2-5; D gene: TRBD1; clone size: .; CDR3 DNA: TGTGCCAGCAGTTCCAGAAAAAAGCAGGGGGCAAGGGAGACCCAGTACTTC; CDR3 protein: CASSSRKKQGARETQYF
V gene: TRBV7-3; J gene: TRBJ1-4; D gene: .; clone size: .; CDR3 DNA: TGTGCCAGCAGCTTGGGGAGGACTGAAAAACTGTTTTTT; CDR3 protein: CASSLGRTEKLFF
V gene: TRBV6-8; J gene: TRBJ2-1; D gene: TRBD2; clone size: .; CDR3 DNA: TGTGCCAGCAGTCCCGACGGGACTAGCGGGAATGAGCAGTTCTTC; CDR3 protein: CASSPDGTSGNEQFF